This T cell receptor (beta chain) was profiled in a study of blood T cell repertoires in COVID-19. This clone has only one observation. V shed 6 bases and J 4 bases; nucleotides not matched to a gene: 4. The CDR3 is made up of 13 amino acids. Germline V gene sequence: CDR1 SGHNT, CDR2 YENEEA. The protocol was immunoSEQ multiplex PCR, while the TCRdb copy is restricted to in-frame clones and leaves out a portion. The sample has about 250,000 clones; 88% are singletons. The chain combines TRBV11-3 with TRBJ2-3, with 7 bases identical to TRBD1. Specimen: PBMCs or T cells enriched from blood (not recorded which). This receptor was identified in a woman aged 40 to 55 who had been exposed to COVID-19. Written as DNA, the CDR3 is TGTGCCAGCAGTCCAGGGGGTGCAGATACGCAGTATTTT. This translates into CASSPGGADTQYF.